The clone carrying this T cell receptor beta chain was detected ten times or more. Its antigen is undetermined. TCRdb reanalysed the 5' RACE reads using MiXCR and keeps one entry per CDR3 protein. Altogether hundreds of thousands of distinct CDR3 sequences are present, around a sixth being singletons, with the ten largest covering more than 20%. These data originate in a study of T-cell memory formation after mild COVID-19. Study details: Among the donors, TCR clusters were largely specific to each donor. Findings and limits, study-wide: Memory sampled before infection contained some responding clones, suggesting cross-reactive memory joined. CD4+ contracting clones were mainly CM and EM; CD8+ ones, EMRA.

The clonotype comes from a man aged 18 to 35 who had mild COVID-19 (a few samples of this study predate the infection). Cell type and time point are not known. The sample taken for sequencing was PBMCs or a T cell subset sorted from them (not recorded which).

The CDR3 sequence is CASSYPMGLAGGQLGPSGANVLTF. The CDR3 DNA sequence: TGTGCCAGCAGTTACCCCATGGGACTAGCGGGGGGGCAGCTAGGCCCCTCTGGGGCCAACGTCCTGACTTTC. The chain carries TRBV6-5 and TRBJ2-6; 16 bases line up with TRBD2. V lost 2 bases to trimming and J lost 0 bases; unmatched junction nucleotides: 16. Germline-derived CDR1 and CDR2 are MNHEY and SVGAGI. This CDR3 region has 24 residues.